One sample yielded the 32 T cell receptor beta chains listed below, sequenced in a study of T cells after posttransplantation cyclophosphamide. Assay used: immunoSEQ multiplex PCR; TCRdb lists only in-frame clones, some missing. The sample carries about 24,000 clones, 86% recorded once. Sequencing input: PBMCs. All receptors come from a woman aged 55-69 years with a blood cancer, CMV-positive, and with a related stem cell donor.

The J gene is TRBJ2-3, the V gene TRBV5-4; 7 bases line up with TRBD2. Germline values: CDR1 SGHNT, CDR2 YYREEE (reference sequence). J was trimmed by 0 bases and V by 0 bases; bases with no gene match: 1. The CDR3 length is 15 residues. This CDR3 is CASSLGGGSTDTQYF. CDR3 bases: TGTGCCAGCAGCTTGGGCGGGGGAAGCACAGATACGCAGTATTTT.

This clone showed up just once. The chain has TRBV19 and TRBJ2-1; 7 bases match TRBD1. The V segment lost 5 bases and the J segment 5 bases; nucleotides outside the gene matches: 12. Germline V gene sequence: CDR1 LNHDA, CDR2 SQIVND (reference sequence). CDR3 size: 16 residues. The chain's CDR3 is CASSGVSGTVNNEQFF. The CDR3 nucleotides are TGTGCCAGTAGTGGAGTCTCCGGGACAGTAAACAATGAGCAGTTCTTC.

The chain couples TRBV19 to TRBJ2-1, with a possible D match to TRBD1 (6 bases). V lost 6 bases to trimming and J lost 1 base, with 16 bases between them. The length of the CDR3 is 16 residues. Germline CDR1 LNHDA, CDR2 SQIVND (reference sequence). CDR3 sequence (DNA): TGTGCCAGTAGCCCCAGGGGAAGGGGTTCCTACAATGAGCAGTTCTTC. This codes for CASSPRGRGSYNEQFF.

V gene TRBV5-5 combines with J gene TRBJ1-3, with 8 bases identical to TRBD1. The CDR3 spans 16 residues. The V gene's germline CDR1 is SGHKS and CDR2 YYEKEE (reference sequence). The V and J ends lost 6 bases and 3 bases, in that order; junction bases with no gene match: 11. The DNA of the CDR3 is TGTGCCAGCATCAAAGGACAGGGCCAAGATGGAAACACCATATATTTT. Its translation is CASIKGQGQDGNTIYF.

The V call is TRBV28, the J call TRBJ2-7; D is unresolved. The CDR3 is made up of 10 amino acids. Germline assignment: CDR1 MDHEN and CDR2 SYDVKM. V dropped 5 bases and J dropped 7 bases, with 6 bases sitting between them. This CDR3 reads CASSTEEQYF. The DNA of the CDR3 is TGTGCCAGCAGTACAGAGGAGCAGTACTTC.

The rearrangement uses TRBV2 and TRBJ2-7; D remains unclear. This CDR3 is built from 13 residues. Germline V CDR1 and CDR2: SNHLY, FYNNEI. Trimming cost V 3 bases and J 1 base, with 7 bases left between them. This CDR3 reads CASSEIASYEQYF. DNA of the CDR3: TGTGCCAGCAGTGAGATAGCATCCTACGAGCAGTACTTC.

This clone came up a few times. This chain links TRBV27 with TRBJ2-3, with 8 positions matching TRBD1. Germline V gives CDR1 MNHEY, CDR2 SMNVEV (reference sequence). The CDR3 has 13 residues. The junction had 2 bases not matched to a gene; V was cut back by 6 bases and J by 3 bases. The CDR3 DNA is TGTGCCAGCAGGGACAGGGCGACAGATACGCAGTATTTT. As protein: CASRDRATDTQYF.

The V call is TRBV11-2, the J call TRBJ2-1; TRBD2 might be the D (6 bases). Germline V gene data show CDR1 as SGHAT and CDR2 as FQNNGV. The ends were cut back, 4 bases at V and 4 bases at J, with 20 bases in the middle. CDR3 size: 17 residues. The CDR3 coding sequence is TGTGCCAGCAGCTATTCCCCCGGGACTGGAGATTACAATGAGCAGTTCTTC. Its protein product is CASSYSPGTGDYNEQFF.

The chain carries TRBV7-8 and TRBJ1-5, with 7 bases fitting TRBD1. The CDR3 covers 14 residues. Germline-derived CDR1 and CDR2 are SGHVS and FQNEAQ. The V segment lost 5 bases and the J segment 4 bases; nucleotides outside the gene matches: 5. CDR3: CASSRYRGNQPQHF. For the CDR3, the DNA is TGTGCCAGCAGCAGATACAGGGGTAATCAGCCCCAGCATTTT. Together with reference TRBV7-8 and TRBJ1-5, the CDR3 gives the full variable domain: GAGVSQSPRYKVAKRGQDVALRCDPISGHVSLFWYQQALGQGPEFLTYFQNEAQLDKSGLPSDRFFAERPEGSVSTLKIQRTQQEDSAVYLCASSRYRGNQPQHFGDGTRLSIL.

J is TRBJ1-2 and V is TRBV11-2, with a weak D call TRBD1 (5 bases). This CDR3 has 13 residues. The germline CDR1 and CDR2 sequences are SGHAT and FQNNGV. Trimming removed 1 base at V and 8 bases at J, with 11 bases between. The CDR3 protein is CASSLVGRGGYTF. CDR3 nucleotide sequence: TGTGCCAGCAGCTTAGTGGGGCGAGGCGGCTACACCTTC. Full variable domain (remainder filled in from reference TRBV11-2 and TRBJ1-2): EAGVAQSPRYKIIEKRQSVAFWCNPISGHATLYWYQQILGQGPKLLIQFQNNGVVDDSQLPKDRFSAERLKGVDSTLKIQPAKLEDSAVYLCASSLVGRGGYTFGSGTRLTVV.

The rearrangement uses TRBV10-2 and TRBJ2-3, with D possibly being TRBD2 (6 bases). V was pared by 5 bases and J by 6 bases, with 9 bases between. CDR1 is WSHSY and CDR2 is SAAADI in the germline V gene. The CDR3 extends over 12 amino acids. The CDR3 protein is CASSPAGDTQYF. The CDR3 DNA reads TGCGCCAGCAGTCCTGCGGGGGATACGCAGTATTTT.

The chain links TRBV6-1 to TRBJ2-3; 9 bases are a match to TRBD2. The CDR3 covers 16 residues. V was clipped by 2 bases and J by 3 bases; unmatched bases: 6. The germline CDR1 and CDR2 sequences are MNHNS and SASEGT. The CDR3 here is CASSERASGTTDTQYF. CDR3 nucleotides: TGTGCCAGCAGTGAAAGGGCTAGCGGGACGACAGATACGCAGTATTTT.

This clone was detected a few times. The gene calls are TRBV2 and TRBJ2-1; no clear D gene. Germline CDR1 reads SNHLY; CDR2 reads FYNNEI. This CDR3 has 12 amino acids. Trimming removed 6 bases from V and 6 bases from J, with 9 bases in between. The CDR3 here is CASSPDSNEQFF. The CDR3 DNA sequence: TGTGCCAGCAGCCCCGACTCCAATGAGCAGTTCTTC. Looking up the rest from reference TRBV2 and TRBJ2-1 gives the full variable domain: EPEVTQTPSHQVTQMGQEVILRCVPISNHLYFYWYRQILGQKVEFLVSFYNNEISEKSEIFDDQFSVERPDGSNFTLKIRSTKLEDSAMYFCASSPDSNEQFFGPGTRLTVL.

The genes are TRBV6-1 and TRBJ1-2, with TRBD1 as a possible D gene (5 bases). The CDR3 has 14 amino acids. From germline, CDR1 is MNHNS and CDR2 SASEGT. The V end lost 4 bases, the J end lost 5 bases, and 14 bases lay between the germline ends. CDR3 loop: CASSGTSTGYGYTF. CDR3 coding DNA: TGTGCCAGCAGTGGGACAAGCACCGGGTATGGCTACACCTTC.

This clone has just a few counts. The chain recombines TRBV12-5 with TRBJ1-1; D is ambiguous. The CDR3 is 14 residues long. Between the trimmed V and J ends, which lost 6 bases and 1 base, there was a span of 12 bases. Per germline, CDR1 LGHNT and CDR2 FRNRAP. In DNA form, the CDR3 reads TGTGCTAGTGGCACCTCCGGGAGGAACACTGAAGCTTTCTTT. Translated: CASGTSGRNTEAFF.

Only one count was recorded for this clone. The chain combines TRBV27 with TRBJ1-2, with D possibly TRBD1 on 5 matching bases. Trimming removed 6 bases from V and 5 bases from J, with 19 bases in between. There are 15 residues in the CDR3. Germline values: CDR1 MNHEY, CDR2 SMNVEV (reference sequence). As DNA, the CDR3 is TGTGCCAGCAGCATCACAGGAATACCATTTTATGGCTACACCTTC. Encoded protein: CASSITGIPFYGYTF.

This chain connects TRBV30 to TRBJ1-4, with D maybe TRBD1 (6 bases). The CDR3 runs 16 residues. The germline CDR1 and CDR2 sequences are GTSNPN and SVGIG (reference sequence). The V and J ends lost 5 bases and 8 bases respectively, with 24 bases between them. DNA for the CDR3: TGTGCCTGGGCGCGACCCCGGGGAGGGGACACCGAAAAACTGTTTTTT. As protein: CAWARPRGGDTEKLFF.

The J gene is TRBJ1-6, the V gene TRBV30; D gene unclear. Germline V lookup: CDR1 GTSNPN, CDR2 SVGIG (reference sequence). V was clipped by 2 bases and J by 0 bases, with 11 bases between them. The CDR3 has 16 residues. The CDR3 nucleotides are TGTGCCTGGAGTAAGAGGCTGAGCTCCTATAATTCACCCCTCCACTTT. Translated: CAWSKRLSSYNSPLHF.

In nucleotides, the CDR3 is TGTGCCATCAGTGATCAAAGCGGGATAAACTACGAGCAGTACTTC. Translating it yields CAISDQSGINYEQYF. The chain combines TRBV10-3 with TRBJ2-5, with TRBD2 matching over 7 bases. TRBJ2-7 explains the end of the DNA better; the J call may be wrong. The CDR3 has 15 amino acids. The germline V gene encodes CDR1 ENHRY and CDR2 SYGVKD.

The rearrangement uses TRBV5-8 and TRBJ2-5; D perhaps matches TRBD2 (5 bases). The V end was cut by 2 bases, the J end by 4 bases, with 9 bases between. Looked up from germline, CDR1 is SGHTS and CDR2 is YDEGEE. The CDR3 is 13 amino acids. CDR3 sequence (DNA): TGTGCCAGCAGCTTTCGACGGGGAGAGACCCAGTACTTC. Residues: CASSFRRGETQYF.

This clone came up a few times. The chain has TRBV18 and TRBJ2-6; TRBD2 agrees at 13 bases. Germline V gene data show CDR1 as KGHSH and CDR2 as LQKENI. This CDR3 comprises 18 residues. V lost 2 bases, J lost 1 base, and 2 bases stayed unmatched. The CDR3 reads CASSPWGLAGSGANVLTF. In DNA, the CDR3 is TGTGCCAGCTCACCATGGGGACTAGCGGGGTCTGGGGCCAACGTCCTGACTTTC.

Of note for this clone: One junction end does not reproduce the germline sequence, and a read error may be involved. The sample holds other DNA sequences that translate to the same CDR3. V is TRBV19 and J is TRBJ2-6, with D perhaps matching TRBD1 (5 bases). Germline loops: CDR1 LNHDA, CDR2 SQIVND (reference sequence). The CDR3 is 15 amino acids. The CDR3 protein is CASSIEQAGANVLTF. The CDR3 nucleotides are TGTGCCAGTAGTATAGAACAGGCTGGAGCCAACGTCCTGACTTTC. Together with reference TRBV19 and TRBJ2-6, the CDR3 gives the full variable domain: DGGITQSPKYLFRKEGQNVTLSCEQNLNHDAMYWYRQDPGQGLRLIYYSQIVNDFQKGDIAEGYSVSREKKESFPLTVTSAQKNPTAFYLCASSIEQAGANVLTFGAGSRLTVL.

This sequence joins TRBV27 and TRBJ2-7; perhaps TRBD2 as D (6 bases). Trimming shortened V by 6 bases and J by 0 bases, and 9 bases separated the two germline ends. In germline, CDR1 is MNHEY, CDR2 SMNVEV (reference sequence). This CDR3 spans 13 amino acids. The CDR3 sequence: CASRAGRSYEQYF. CDR3 sequence (DNA): TGTGCCAGCAGGGCGGGACGCTCCTACGAGCAGTACTTC.

The V and J genes are TRBV5-4 and TRBJ1-2; 7 bases map to TRBD1. This CDR3 comprises 16 residues. Germline V lookup: CDR1 SGHNT, CDR2 YYREEE (reference sequence). The trim removed 0 bases at V and 6 bases at J, leaving 11 bases unmatched. CDR3 nucleotide sequence: TGTGCCAGCAGCTTGGGGTCAACAGGGGTAGATGATGGCTACACCTTC. Its translation is CASSLGSTGVDDGYTF. Variable domain in full (rest from reference TRBV5-4 and TRBJ1-2): ETGVTQSPTHLIKTRGQQVTLRCSSQSGHNTVSWYQQALGQGPQFIFQYYREEENGRGNFPPRFSGLQFPNYSSELNVNALELDDSALYLCASSLGSTGVDDGYTFGSGTRLTVV.

The CDR3 nucleotides are TGTGCCAGCAGCTTACCTACGCGGGGCTATGGCTACACCTTC. It yields the protein CASSLPTRGYGYTF. The chain links TRBV7-9 to TRBJ1-2, with D hard to call. The germline CDR1 and CDR2 sequences are SEHNR and FQNEAQ (reference sequence). Trimming took off 2 bases at V and 4 bases at J, with 11 bases between the two ends. This CDR3 region has 14 residues.

The chain employs TRBV6-6 and TRBJ2-5, with TRBD1 identical over 9 bases. J lost 4 bases, V lost 11 bases, and 8 bases had no gene match. The CDR3 runs 13 residues. Germline lookup yields CDR1 MNHNY and CDR2 SVGAGI (reference sequence). The CDR3 coding sequence is TGTGCCCCGCAGGACAGGGGATTAGAGACCCAGTACTTC. Encoded protein: CAPQDRGLETQYF.

The rearrangement joins TRBV12-5 to TRBJ2-7; D may be TRBD2 (6 bases). Deletions cut 5 bases from V and 9 bases from J, with 11 bases between. There are 11 residues in the CDR3. CDR1 and CDR2 (germline): LGHNT, FRNRAP. The CDR3 is CASGPREVQYF. In nucleotides, the CDR3 is TGTGCTAGTGGTCCGCGGGAAGTGCAGTACTTC. The full variable domain, completed using reference TRBV12-5 and TRBJ2-7, is DARVTQTPRHKVTEMGQEVTMRCQPILGHNTVFWYRQTMMQGLELLAYFRNRAPLDDSGMPKDRFSAEMPDATLATLKIQPSEPRDSAVYFCASGPREVQYFGPGTRLTVT.

CDR3 sequence reads: CASSSDRTEQYF. The CDR3 nucleotides are TGTGCCAGCAGCTCAGACAGAACCGAGCAGTACTTC. The chain uses TRBV7-2 and TRBJ2-7; possible D gene TRBD1, 5 bases. Germline lookup yields CDR1 SGHTA and CDR2 FQGNSA. V gave up 4 bases and J gave up 6 bases, with 10 bases separating them. The CDR3 covers 12 residues.

The chain combines TRBV7-9 with TRBJ2-2; 10 bases match TRBD1. The V gene's germline CDR1 is SEHNR and CDR2 FQNEAQ (reference sequence). V shed 3 bases and J 4 bases; nucleotides not matched to a gene: 11. The CDR3 loop spans 18 amino acids. CDR3 amino acids: CASSFRDRGWGSTGELFF. In DNA form, the CDR3 reads TGTGCCAGCAGCTTCCGGGACAGGGGATGGGGGAGCACCGGGGAGCTGTTTTTT.

The gene calls are TRBV29-1 and TRBJ1-1; D is ambiguous. Trimming stripped 4 bases from V and 7 bases from J, with 10 bases between. The CDR3 has 11 residues. Germline V lookup: CDR1 SQVTM, CDR2 ANQGSEA. CDR3 residues: CSVGAVGEAFF. The CDR3 DNA is TGCAGCGTTGGGGCAGTGGGTGAAGCTTTCTTT.

A few counts support this clone. V gene TRBV19 combines with J gene TRBJ1-4; TRBD1 might be the D (6 bases). The length of the CDR3 is 16 residues. V was pared by 6 bases and J by 6 bases, with 20 bases between. CDR1 and CDR2 (germline): LNHDA, SQIVND (reference sequence). The CDR3 DNA reads as TGTGCCAGTAGCGTCGATGGGGGCTCTCGAGATGAAAAACTGTTTTTT. This translates into CASSVDGGSRDEKLFF.

This rearrangement joins TRBV18 to TRBJ1-1; D remains ambiguous. The CDR3 consists of 13 residues. CDR1 is KGHSH, CDR2 LQKENI, per germline. The V and J ends lost 1 base and 7 bases respectively, with 10 bases between them. Here the CDR3 reads CASSPLSRSEAFF. DNA of the CDR3: TGTGCCAGCTCACCACTATCAAGGAGTGAAGCTTTCTTT.